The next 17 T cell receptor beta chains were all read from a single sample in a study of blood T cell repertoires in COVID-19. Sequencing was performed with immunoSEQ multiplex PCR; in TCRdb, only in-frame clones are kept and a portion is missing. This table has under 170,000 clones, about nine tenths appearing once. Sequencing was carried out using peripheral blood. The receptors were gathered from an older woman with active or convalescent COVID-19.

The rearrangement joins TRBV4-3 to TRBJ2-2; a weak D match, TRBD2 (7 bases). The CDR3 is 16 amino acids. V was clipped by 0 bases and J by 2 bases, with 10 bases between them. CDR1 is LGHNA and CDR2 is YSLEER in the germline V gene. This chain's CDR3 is CASSQDRGANTGELFF. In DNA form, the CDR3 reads TGCGCCAGCAGCCAAGACCGGGGGGCCAACACCGGGGAGCTGTTTTTT.

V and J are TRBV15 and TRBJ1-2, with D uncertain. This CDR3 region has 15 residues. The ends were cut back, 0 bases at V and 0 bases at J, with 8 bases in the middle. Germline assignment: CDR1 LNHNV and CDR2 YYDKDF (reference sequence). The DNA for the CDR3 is TGTGCCACCAGCAGAGATATTGTAGCTAACTATGGCTACACCTTC. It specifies CATSRDIVANYGYTF.

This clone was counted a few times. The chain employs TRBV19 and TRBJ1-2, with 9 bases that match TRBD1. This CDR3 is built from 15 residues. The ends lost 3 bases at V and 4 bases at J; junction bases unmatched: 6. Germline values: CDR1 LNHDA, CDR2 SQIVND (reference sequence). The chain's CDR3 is CASSILATGGYGYTF. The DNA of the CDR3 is TGTGCCAGTAGTATCCTCGCGACAGGGGGCTATGGCTACACCTTC.

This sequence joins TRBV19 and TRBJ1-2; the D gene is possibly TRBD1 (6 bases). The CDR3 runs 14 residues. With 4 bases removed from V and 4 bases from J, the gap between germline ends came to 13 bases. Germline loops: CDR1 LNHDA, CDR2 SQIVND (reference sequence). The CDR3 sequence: CASSTPTGIYGYTF. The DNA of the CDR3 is TGTGCCAGTAGTACCCCGACAGGAATCTATGGCTACACCTTC.

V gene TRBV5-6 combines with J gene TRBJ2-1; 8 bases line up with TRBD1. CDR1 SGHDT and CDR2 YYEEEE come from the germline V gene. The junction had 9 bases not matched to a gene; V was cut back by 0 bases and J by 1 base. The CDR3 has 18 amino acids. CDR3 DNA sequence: TGTGCCAGCAGCTTGGCCGGAGACAGGGGCAATTCCTACAATGAGCAGTTCTTC. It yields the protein CASSLAGDRGNSYNEQFF. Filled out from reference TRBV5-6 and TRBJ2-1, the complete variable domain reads DAGVTQSPTHLIKTRGQQVTLRCSPKSGHDTVSWYQQALGQGPQFIFQYYEEEERQRGNFPDRFSGHQFPNYSSELNVNALLLGDSALYLCASSLAGDRGNSYNEQFFGPGTRLTVL.

The CDR3 coding sequence is TGTGCCAGCAGCTTAGGCTGGCGGGGGACTGAGCAGTTCTTC. Its translation: CASSLGWRGTEQFF. V usage is TRBV7-2 and J usage is TRBJ2-1; 7 bases line up with TRBD2. The CDR3 covers 14 residues. V lost 1 base and J lost 9; bases outside the gene matches: 6. Germline CDR1 SGHTA, CDR2 FQGNSA.

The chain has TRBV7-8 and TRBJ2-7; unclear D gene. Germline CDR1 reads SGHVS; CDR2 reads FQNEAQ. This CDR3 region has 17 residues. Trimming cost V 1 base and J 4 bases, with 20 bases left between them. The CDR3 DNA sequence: TGTGCCAGCAGCTTAGACAATTTTCGTGATTCTTCTTACGAGCAGTACTTC. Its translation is CASSLDNFRDSSYEQYF.

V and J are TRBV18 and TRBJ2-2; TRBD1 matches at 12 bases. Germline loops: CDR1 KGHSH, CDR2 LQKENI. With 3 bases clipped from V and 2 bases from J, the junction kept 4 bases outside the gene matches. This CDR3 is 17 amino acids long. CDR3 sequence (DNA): TGTGCCAGCTCACCTGGGACAGGGGGCACCAACACCGGGGAGCTGTTTTTT. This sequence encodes CASSPGTGGTNTGELFF.

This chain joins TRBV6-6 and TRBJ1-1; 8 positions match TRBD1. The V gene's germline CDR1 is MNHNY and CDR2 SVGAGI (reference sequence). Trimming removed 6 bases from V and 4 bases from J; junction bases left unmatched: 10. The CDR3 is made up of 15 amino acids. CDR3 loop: CASRGTGVVSTEAFF. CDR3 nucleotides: TGTGCCAGCAGGGGGACAGGCGTCGTGAGCACTGAAGCTTTCTTT.

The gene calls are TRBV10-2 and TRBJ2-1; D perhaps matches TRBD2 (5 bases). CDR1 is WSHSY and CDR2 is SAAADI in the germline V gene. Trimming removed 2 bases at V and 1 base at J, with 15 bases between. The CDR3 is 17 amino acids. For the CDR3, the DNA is TGCGCCAGCAGTGAGCCACTAGGTCCTGGGTCCTACAATGAGCAGTTCTTC. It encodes CASSEPLGPGSYNEQFF.

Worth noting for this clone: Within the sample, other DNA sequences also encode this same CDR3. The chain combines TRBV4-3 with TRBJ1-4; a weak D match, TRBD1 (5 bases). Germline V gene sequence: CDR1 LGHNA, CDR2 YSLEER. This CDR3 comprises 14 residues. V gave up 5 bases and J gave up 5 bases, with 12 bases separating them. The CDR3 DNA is TGCGCCAGCAGCTTGGGGGGTGGGAATGAAAAACTGTTTTTT. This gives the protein CASSLGGGNEKLFF.

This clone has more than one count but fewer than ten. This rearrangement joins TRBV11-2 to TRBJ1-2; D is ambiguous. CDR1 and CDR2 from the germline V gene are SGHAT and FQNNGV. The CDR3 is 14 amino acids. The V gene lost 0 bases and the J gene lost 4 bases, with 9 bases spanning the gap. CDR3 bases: TGTGCCAGCAGCTTAGATGAAAACGGCTATGGCTACACCTTC. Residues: CASSLDENGYGYTF.

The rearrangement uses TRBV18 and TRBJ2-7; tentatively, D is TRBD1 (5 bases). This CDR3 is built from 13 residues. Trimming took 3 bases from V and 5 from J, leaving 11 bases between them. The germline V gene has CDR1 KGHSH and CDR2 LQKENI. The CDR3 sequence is CASSPGRANEQYF. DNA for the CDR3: TGTGCCAGCTCACCGGGCAGGGCCAACGAGCAGTACTTC.

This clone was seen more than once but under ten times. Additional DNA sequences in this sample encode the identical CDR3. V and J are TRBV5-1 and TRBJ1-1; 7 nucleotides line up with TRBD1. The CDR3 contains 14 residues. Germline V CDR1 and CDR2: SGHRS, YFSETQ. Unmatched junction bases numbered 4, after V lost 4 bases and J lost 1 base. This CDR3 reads CASSTGQTNTEAFF. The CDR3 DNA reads TGCGCCAGCAGCACGGGACAGACGAACACTGAAGCTTTCTTT.

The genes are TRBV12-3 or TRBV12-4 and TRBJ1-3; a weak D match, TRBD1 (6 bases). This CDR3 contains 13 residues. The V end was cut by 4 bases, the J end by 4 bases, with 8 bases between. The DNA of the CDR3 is TGTGCCAGCAGTTCAGGGGTGGGAAACACCATATATTTT. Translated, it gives CASSSGVGNTIYF.

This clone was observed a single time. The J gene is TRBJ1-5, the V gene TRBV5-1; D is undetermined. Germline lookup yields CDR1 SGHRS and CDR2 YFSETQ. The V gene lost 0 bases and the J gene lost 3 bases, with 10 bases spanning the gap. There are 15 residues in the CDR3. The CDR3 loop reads CASSLAGGLNQPQHF. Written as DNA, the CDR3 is TGCGCCAGCAGCTTGGCGGGAGGGCTCAATCAGCCCCAGCATTTT.

This chain's CDR3 is CATSRDRDSSYNEQFF. As DNA, the CDR3 is TGTGCCACCAGCAGAGATCGTGATAGCTCCTACAATGAGCAGTTCTTC. This rearrangement joins TRBV15 to TRBJ2-1; D uncertain. This CDR3 has 16 residues. In germline, CDR1 is LNHNV, CDR2 YYDKDF (reference sequence). The V end lost 0 bases, the J end lost 0 bases, and 9 bases lay between the germline ends.